A single sample gave rise to the 26 T cell receptor beta chains below, sequenced in a study of blood T cell repertoires in COVID-19. Measured with immunoSEQ multiplex PCR; TCRdb has only the in-frame clones, and not every one. The sample shows roughly 99,000 clones, about 89% of them seen only once. Sequencing input: peripheral blood. These TCRs come from a man aged 40-55 years with active or convalescent COVID-19.

V gene TRBV13 combines with J gene TRBJ2-6, with D unclear. From germline, CDR1 is PRHDT and CDR2 FYEKMQ (reference sequence). The length of the CDR3 is 17 residues. V shed 0 bases and J shed 0 bases, with 9 bases lying between them. The CDR3 protein is CASSLGQIYSGANVLTF. The CDR3, as DNA: TGTGCCAGCAGCTTAGGACAGATCTACTCTGGGGCCAACGTCCTGACTTTC.

The chain employs TRBV9 and TRBJ2-7, with D maybe TRBD1 (6 bases). V was shortened by 2 bases and J by 4 bases, with 16 bases between the two germline ends. The length of the CDR3 is 15 residues. Per the germline V gene, CDR1 is SGDLS and CDR2 is YYNGEE. The CDR3 loop is CASSVRDTAFYEQYF. The CDR3 nucleotides read TGTGCCAGCAGCGTCCGGGACACAGCATTTTACGAGCAGTACTTC.

This clone was counted a single time. The rearrangement joins TRBV15 to TRBJ2-5; D not resolved. This CDR3 has 17 residues. The V end was cut by 0 bases, the J end by 4 bases, with 18 bases between. CDR1 is LNHNV and CDR2 is YYDKDF in the germline V gene (reference sequence). CDR3 DNA sequence: TGTGCCACCAGCAGAGATATGGCTAGGTACCCCCCAGAGACCCAGTACTTC. This encodes CATSRDMARYPPETQYF.

The chain links TRBV10-3 to TRBJ2-7; D call uncertain. The V and J ends lost 0 bases and 5 bases respectively, with 14 bases between them. CDR1 and CDR2 from the germline V gene are ENHRY and SYGVKD. The CDR3 is 15 amino acids. The CDR3 DNA is TGTGCCATCAGTGAGTCCCCAACAGTGGTCCACGAGCAGTACTTC. It encodes CAISESPTVVHEQYF.

V gene TRBV9 combines with J gene TRBJ2-1, with D hard to call. CDR3 length: 13 amino acids. V was pared by 2 bases and J by 8 bases, with 11 bases between. Germline CDR1 reads SGDLS; CDR2 reads YYNGEE. Here the CDR3 DNA reads TGTGCCAGCAGCGTCCGATCGAACTATGAGCAGTTCTTC. It encodes CASSVRSNYEQFF.

V is TRBV5-4 and J is TRBJ2-5; D is ambiguous. Trimming pared 7 bases from V and 2 bases from J, leaving 9 bases between. This CDR3 is 12 amino acids long. Germline CDR1 and CDR2: SGHNT and YYREEE (reference sequence). The CDR3 reads CASARGQETQYF. The CDR3 nucleotides are TGTGCCAGCGCCCGCGGACAAGAGACCCAGTACTTC.

J is TRBJ1-1 and V is TRBV20-1, with D possibly being TRBD1 (6 bases). Germline V lookup: CDR1 DFQATT, CDR2 SNEGSKA (reference sequence). Trimming cost V 6 bases and J 5 bases, with 10 bases left between them. This CDR3 comprises 11 residues. This CDR3 is CSATGQTEAFF. The CDR3 DNA follows: TGCAGTGCCACAGGGCAGACTGAAGCTTTCTTT.

This chain joins TRBV30 and TRBJ2-7; 11 nucleotides agree with TRBD2. The CDR3 extends over 13 amino acids. Trimming cost V 5 bases and J 4 bases; bases outside gene matches: 4. CDR1 is GTSNPN and CDR2 is SVGIG in the germline V gene (reference sequence). The CDR3 DNA follows: TGTGCCTGGGGCTTAGCGGGAGGGTACGAGCAGTACTTC. Amino acids: CAWGLAGGYEQYF.

The V call is TRBV5-1, the J call TRBJ2-2; D perhaps matches TRBD1 (7 bases). Germline CDR1 SGHRS, CDR2 YFSETQ. Trimming removed 4 bases at V and 4 bases at J, with 11 bases between. The CDR3 extends over 14 amino acids. The CDR3 bases are TGCGCCAGCAGCCCAGGGGGAGGCACCGGGGAGCTGTTTTTT. It encodes CASSPGGGTGELFF.

The rearrangement joins TRBV5-5 to TRBJ1-4; D is uncertain. V lost 4 bases and J lost 0, with 7 bases in between. The CDR3 has 14 amino acids. Germline CDR1 SGHKS, CDR2 YYEKEE (reference sequence). The CDR3 DNA reads TGTGCCAGCAGCCCAGAGGCAACTAATGAAAAACTGTTTTTT. Translating gives CASSPEATNEKLFF.

The rearrangement joins TRBV6-5 to TRBJ1-1; 7 positions agree with TRBD1. Trimming cost V 2 bases and J 3 bases; bases outside gene matches: 6. CDR3 length: 15 residues. Germline-derived CDR1 and CDR2 are MNHEY and SVGAGI. The CDR3 sequence is CASSYHRDSYTEAFF. The CDR3 DNA is TGTGCCAGCAGTTACCACCGGGACAGTTACACTGAAGCTTTCTTT.

The gene calls are TRBV6-2 or TRBV6-3 and TRBJ2-5, with 7 bases aligning to TRBD1. The CDR3 is 15 amino acids. The junction had 11 bases not matched to a gene; V was cut back by 5 bases and J by 5 bases. The germline gives CDR1 MNHEY, CDR2 SVGEGT. The CDR3 DNA reads TGTGCCAGCAGTACCTCGACAGGGCTTAGGGAGACCCAGTACTTC. This codes for CASSTSTGLRETQYF.

The V gene is TRBV2, the J gene TRBJ1-1; TRBD1 is a possible D gene (5 bases). This CDR3 comprises 16 residues. CDR1 and CDR2 from the germline V gene are SNHLY and FYNNEI. V dropped 6 bases and J dropped 1 base, with 18 bases sitting between them. The DNA of the CDR3 is TGTGCCAGCAGCCCGGGACGGGGGATAGGGAACACTGAAGCTTTCTTT. Protein product: CASSPGRGIGNTEAFF.

V gene TRBV18 combines with J gene TRBJ2-7; the D gene is possibly TRBD1 (5 bases). The CDR3 is 15 residues long. CDR1 and CDR2 from the germline V gene are KGHSH and LQKENI. The ends were cut back, 2 bases at V and 3 bases at J, with 14 bases in the middle. DNA for the CDR3: TGTGCCAGCTCACCAGGGGCAAGCGCGAACTACGAGCAGTACTTC. Translating gives CASSPGASANYEQYF.

This chain connects TRBV18 to TRBJ2-7; weak D call: TRBD1 (6 bases). V dropped 2 bases and J dropped 4 bases, with 12 bases sitting between them. CDR1 and CDR2 from the germline V gene are KGHSH and LQKENI. The CDR3 has 14 residues. Here the CDR3 DNA reads TGTGCCAGCTCACCAATTGGACAGATGTACGAGCAGTACTTC. It yields the protein CASSPIGQMYEQYF.

This clone was seen ten or more times. This chain links TRBV11-2 with TRBJ2-1, with D hard to call. Trimming took off 3 bases at V and 4 bases at J, with 4 bases between the two ends. Germline CDR1 SGHAT, CDR2 FQNNGV. The CDR3 length is 12 residues. The CDR3 nucleotides read TGTGCCAGCAGCTTCGTTTACAATGAGCAGTTCTTC. Translated: CASSFVYNEQFF.

This clone appeared once. V and J are TRBV7-2 and TRBJ2-5; 9 bases line up with TRBD1. CDR1 and CDR2 (germline): SGHTA, FQGNSA. The V and J ends lost 3 bases and 2 bases, in that order; junction bases with no gene match: 4. This CDR3 has 15 amino acids. CDR3 sequence reads: CASSFVDRGQETQYF. CDR3 DNA sequence: TGTGCCAGCAGCTTCGTGGACAGGGGACAAGAGACCCAGTACTTC.

V is TRBV6-5 and J is TRBJ1-3; D possibly corresponds to TRBD1 (5 bases). Germline loops: CDR1 MNHEY, CDR2 SVGAGI. The length of the CDR3 is 15 residues. V lost 1 base to trimming and J lost 4 bases, with 11 bases between them. CDR3 protein: CASSYYGGEGNTIYF. CDR3 in DNA: TGTGCCAGCAGTTACTACGGGGGAGAAGGAAACACCATATATTTT.

The chain carries TRBV6-2 or TRBV6-3 and TRBJ2-7, with 9 bases fitting TRBD2. The ends lost 6 bases at V and 2 bases at J; junction bases unmatched: 8. The CDR3 spans 15 residues. Germline CDR1 is MNHEY and CDR2 is SVGEGT. CDR3 DNA sequence: TGTGCCAGCAGCTTCGCTTCTAGCGGGACCTACGAGCAGTACTTC. This translates into CASSFASSGTYEQYF.

This clone was seen a few times. The J gene is TRBJ2-2, the V gene TRBV5-4, with D possibly TRBD1 on 6 matching bases. The CDR3 covers 13 residues. CDR1 and CDR2 from the germline V gene are SGHNT and YYREEE (reference sequence). Trimming left V 4 bases short and J 8 bases short, with 12 bases between. The CDR3 coding sequence is TGTGCCAGCAGCCTACAGGGCGGGGGGGAGCTGTTTTTT. Translated: CASSLQGGGELFF.

The chain has TRBV7-8 and TRBJ2-2; 8 nucleotides line up with TRBD1. The germline CDR1 and CDR2 sequences are SGHVS and FQNEAQ. The CDR3 totals 15 residues. Trimming cost V 6 bases and J 5 bases; bases outside gene matches: 8. The CDR3 loop reads CASSLGQGRTGELFF. CDR3 nucleotide sequence: TGTGCCAGCAGTCTTGGACAGGGCAGGACCGGGGAGCTGTTTTTT.

The rearrangement joins TRBV7-8 to TRBJ1-2; the match to TRBD1 covers 7 bases. With V trimmed by 0 bases and J by 4 bases, 5 bases remained unmatched. Germline CDR1 and CDR2: SGHVS and FQNEAQ. The CDR3 has 15 residues. The CDR3 region is CASSLATGVVYGYTF. CDR3 coding DNA: TGTGCCAGCAGCTTAGCCACAGGGGTGGTCTATGGCTACACCTTC.

This rearrangement joins TRBV19 to TRBJ2-7; D unresolved. Germline V gene sequence: CDR1 LNHDA, CDR2 SQIVND (reference sequence). The CDR3 length is 11 residues. Trimming shortened V by 6 bases and J by 7 bases, and 10 bases separated the two germline ends. The CDR3 coding sequence is TGTGCCAGTAGATCCCCCGGGGAGCAGTACTTC. This sequence encodes CASRSPGEQYF.

The chain uses TRBV27 and TRBJ2-1, with a possible D match to TRBD2 (6 bases). V dropped 6 bases and J dropped 0 bases, with 9 bases sitting between them. The CDR3 contains 14 residues. Germline values: CDR1 MNHEY, CDR2 SMNVEV (reference sequence). The CDR3 loop is CASSAGSSYNEQFF. Here the CDR3 DNA reads TGTGCCAGCAGCGCGGGATCCTCCTACAATGAGCAGTTCTTC.

V and J are TRBV11-2 and TRBJ2-3; 8 bases line up with TRBD1. With 4 bases clipped from V and 3 bases from J, the junction kept 6 bases outside the gene matches. From germline, CDR1 is SGHAT and CDR2 FQNNGV. The CDR3 spans 15 residues. The CDR3 DNA is TGTGCCAGCAGCTCGTACAGGGGGGAAACAGATACGCAGTATTTT. Encoded protein: CASSSYRGETDTQYF.

This chain links TRBV7-2 with TRBJ1-6; the match to TRBD1 covers 12 bases. From germline, CDR1 is SGHTA and CDR2 FQGNSA. This CDR3 has 15 amino acids. V shed 3 bases and J 10 bases; nucleotides not matched to a gene: 4. The CDR3: CASSFGTGGKSPLHF. In DNA, the CDR3 is TGTGCCAGCAGCTTCGGGACAGGGGGCAAATCACCCCTCCACTTT.